What follows are 30 T cell receptor beta chains derived from one specimen sequenced in a study of identical twins. Each CDR3 protein is one row after TCRdb ran MiXCR on the 5' RACE reads. The table shows around 250,000 distinct CDR3 sequences, with about 12% occurring only once. A further study also used this sample, focusing on yellow fever vaccine responses in identical twins.

The source material was memory (CD45RO+) T cells sorted from blood. The receptors were sampled from a young woman in good health.

The V gene is TRBV20-1, the J gene TRBJ1-1, with D possibly being TRBD1 (5 bases). The CDR3 spans 14 residues. Trimming took 2 bases from V and 4 from J, leaving 14 bases between them. CDR1 is DFQATT, CDR2 SNEGSKA, per germline (reference sequence). CDR3 DNA: TGCAGTGCTAGACCCCAGGCCAGGGCCACTGAAGCTTTCTTT. It codes for CSARPQARATEAFF.

This clonotype was observed a handful of times. The chain joins TRBV18 to TRBJ2-5; D may correspond to TRBD1 or TRBD2 (5 bases each). The CDR3 covers 14 residues. The germline gives CDR1 KGHSH, CDR2 LQKENI. With 4 bases removed from V and 7 bases from J, the gap between germline ends came to 16 bases. The CDR3 reads CASSLGTVRRTQYF. As DNA, the CDR3 is TGTGCCAGCTCACTCGGGACCGTTAGGAGGACCCAGTACTTC.

This clonotype appeared a few times. The chain carries TRBV4-2 and TRBJ2-5, with D maybe TRBD1 (6 bases). V was shortened by 1 base and J by 1 base, with 13 bases between the two germline ends. The length of the CDR3 is 16 residues. Germline-derived CDR1 and CDR2 are LGHNA and YNFKEQ. This CDR3 is CASSQGPIGGQETQYF. The CDR3 region has the DNA TGTGCCAGCAGCCAAGGACCAATAGGGGGCCAAGAGACCCAGTACTTC.

This clonotype was counted once. This chain uses TRBV7-2 with TRBJ2-7; D not certain. This CDR3 comprises 14 residues. CDR1 is SGHTA, CDR2 FQGNSA, per germline. V lost 3 bases and J lost 3, with 12 bases in between. CDR3 bases: TGTGCCAGCAGCTTTTCACCTGATTACTACGAGCAGTACTTC. This encodes CASSFSPDYYEQYF. Full variable domain (rest looked up from reference TRBV7-2 and TRBJ2-7): GAGVSQSPSNKVTEKGKDVELRCDPISGHTALYWYRQSLGQGLEFLIYFQGNSAPDKSGLPSDRFSAERTGGSVSTLTIQRTQQEDSAVYLCASSFSPDYYEQYFGPGTRLTVT.

This clonotype was recorded a few times. This chain uses TRBV20-1 with TRBJ2-7, with a tentative D call TRBD1 (6 bases). V was shortened by 7 bases and J by 3 bases, with 19 bases between the two germline ends. The length of the CDR3 is 14 residues. The germline gives CDR1 DFQATT, CDR2 SNEGSKA (reference sequence). The CDR3 loop is CSVQTGREFYEQYF. As DNA, the CDR3 is TGCAGTGTCCAGACAGGTCGTGAGTTCTACGAGCAGTACTTC.

This clonotype came up many times. The chain has TRBV7-6 and TRBJ2-7, with TRBD1 matching 9 bases. CDR3 length: 11 amino acids. Per the germline V gene, CDR1 is SGHVS and CDR2 is FNYEAQ. Trimming cost V 4 bases and J 11 bases; bases outside gene matches: 3. As DNA, the CDR3 is TGTGCCAGCAGCTCAGGGGACAGGGAGTACTTC. Encoded protein: CASSSGDREYF.

This rearrangement joins TRBV30 to TRBJ2-7; D ambiguous. CDR1 is GTSNPN and CDR2 is SVGIG in the germline V gene (reference sequence). V was cut by 4 bases and J by 1 base, with 11 bases left in between. This CDR3 is 13 amino acids long. CDR3 DNA: TGTGCCTGGATCCCGTCCCATTCCTACGAGCAGTACTTC. Its translation is CAWIPSHSYEQYF. The full variable domain, with the rest looked up from reference TRBV30 and TRBJ2-7, is SQTIHQWPATLVQPVGSPLSLECTVEGTSNPNLYWYRQAAGRGLQLLFYSVGIGQISSEVPQNLSASRPQDRQFILSSKKLLLSDSGFYLCAWIPSHSYEQYFGPGTRLTVT.

V gene TRBV5-1 combines with J gene TRBJ2-7; no definite D call. V was clipped by 0 bases and J by 3 bases, with 10 bases between them. The CDR3 consists of 14 residues. The germline V gene has CDR1 SGHRS and CDR2 YFSETQ. For the CDR3, the DNA is TGCGCCAGCAGCTTGGAGACGTCTATCTACGAGCAGTACTTC. Amino acid sequence: CASSLETSIYEQYF.

The table lists this clonotype with a few counts. The chain carries TRBV20-1 and TRBJ2-3, with a weak D call TRBD2 (6 bases). Germline V CDR1 and CDR2: DFQATT, SNEGSKA (reference sequence). Trimming stripped 6 bases from V and 2 bases from J, with 12 bases between. The length of the CDR3 is 13 residues. The CDR3 spells CSAMGLFTDTQYF. The DNA of the CDR3 is TGCAGTGCCATGGGACTGTTCACAGATACGCAGTATTTT.

V and J are TRBV3-1 and TRBJ2-1; TRBD2 agrees at 10 bases. Trimming took 6 bases from V and 3 from J; bases not matched to a gene: 8. This CDR3 comprises 16 residues. In germline, CDR1 is LGHDT, CDR2 YNNKEL (reference sequence). The chain's CDR3 is CASSPSWTSGYNEQFF. The CDR3 DNA sequence: TGTGCCAGCAGTCCTAGCTGGACTAGCGGCTACAATGAGCAGTTCTTC.

This clonotype has a handful of counts. The V call is TRBV4-3, the J call TRBJ2-2; 9 nucleotides align to TRBD2. The V and J ends lost 3 bases and 4 bases, in that order; junction bases with no gene match: 6. The CDR3 is made up of 16 amino acids. Germline loops: CDR1 LGHNA, CDR2 YSLEER. CDR3 residues: CASSQSGGGGTGELFF. The DNA of the CDR3 is TGCGCCAGCAGCCAGTCTGGCGGGGGGGGCACCGGGGAGCTGTTTTTT.

The chain combines TRBV6-1 with TRBJ1-5; a possible D gene is TRBD1 (6 bases). Germline V CDR1 and CDR2: MNHNS, SASEGT. The CDR3 has 17 residues. V was shortened by 6 bases and J by 0 bases, with 18 bases between the two germline ends. The CDR3 here is CASSRNYRVNSNQPQHF. For the CDR3, the DNA is TGTGCCAGCAGCCGAAACTACAGGGTTAATAGCAATCAGCCCCAGCATTTT.

The chain employs TRBV2 and TRBJ2-7; D call uncertain. The germline gives CDR1 SNHLY, CDR2 FYNNEI. CDR3 length: 14 amino acids. With 2 bases removed from V and 5 bases from J, the gap between germline ends came to 13 bases. Written as DNA, the CDR3 is TGTGCCAGCAGTGAAACCCTCATTAAAGACGAGCAGTACTTC. Translating it yields CASSETLIKDEQYF.

This clonotype was counted a few times. This sequence joins TRBV27 and TRBJ2-2, with TRBD2 matching over 8 bases. Germline loops: CDR1 MNHEY, CDR2 SMNVEV (reference sequence). The V and J ends lost 3 bases and 3 bases, in that order; junction bases with no gene match: 12. The CDR3 consists of 18 residues. In DNA, the CDR3 is TGTGCCAGCAGTTTCCGGCTAGCGGGTACCTCGCACACCGGGGAGCTGTTTTTT. Protein product: CASSFRLAGTSHTGELFF.

This clonotype turned up a few times. The chain uses TRBV7-9 and TRBJ2-7; D not resolved. The CDR3 is 13 residues long. Trimming left V 1 base short and J 6 bases short, with 10 bases between. Germline V gene lookup returns CDR1 SEHNR and CDR2 FQNEAQ (reference sequence). CDR3 in DNA: TGTGCCAGCAGCTTAGTAGGTTCGGGCGAGCAGTACTTC. Its translation: CASSLVGSGEQYF.

CDR3 DNA sequence: TGTGCCAGCAGTTCACTAGCGTCGAGCTCCTACGAGCAGTACTTC. This sequence encodes CASSSLASSSYEQYF. V is TRBV12-3 or TRBV12-4 and J is TRBJ2-7; the match to TRBD2 covers 7 bases. This CDR3 contains 15 residues. V was clipped by 4 bases and J by 0 bases; unmatched bases: 6.

This clonotype turned up a few times. The rearrangement joins TRBV7-3 to TRBJ2-6, with 10 bases lining up with TRBD2. CDR1 and CDR2 (germline): SGHTA, FQGTGA. V shed 5 bases and J 0 bases; nucleotides not matched to a gene: 10. CDR3 length: 19 amino acids. This CDR3 is CASSPSSGGATSGANVLTF. The CDR3 DNA reads TGTGCCAGCAGCCCCTCTAGCGGGGGCGCTACCTCTGGGGCCAACGTCCTGACTTTC.

Only a few counts were recorded for this clonotype. V is TRBV12-3 or TRBV12-4 and J is TRBJ2-7, with D tentatively TRBD2 (5 bases). CDR3 size: 15 residues. Trimming stripped 8 bases from V and 6 bases from J, with 23 bases between. CDR3: CASSSKGGSPSEQYF. The CDR3 DNA reads TGTGCCAGCTCCTCGAAGGGCGGGTCCCCAAGCGAGCAGTACTTC.

This clonotype occurred once. The chain employs TRBV2 and TRBJ2-1; 8 nucleotides line up with TRBD2. With V trimmed by 5 bases and J by 6 bases, 15 bases remained unmatched. This CDR3 has 17 amino acids. Germline CDR1 and CDR2: SNHLY and FYNNEI. CDR3 nucleotides: TGTGCCAGCAGTCAACTAGCGGACAATACACACGGCAATGAGCAGTTCTTC. Translation gives CASSQLADNTHGNEQFF.

This rearrangement joins TRBV4-1 to TRBJ2-7; 10 bases fit TRBD1. Germline V gene data show CDR1 as MGHRA and CDR2 as YSYEKL. J lost 4 bases, V lost 4 bases, and 16 bases had no gene match. The CDR3 extends over 18 amino acids. The CDR3 reads CASSLRTGGSTVVYEQYF. DNA of the CDR3: TGCGCCAGCAGCCTCAGGACAGGGGGGTCCACGGTCGTTTACGAGCAGTACTTC.

This clonotype was counted only a few times. The chain couples TRBV2 to TRBJ2-2; D possibly corresponds to TRBD1 (6 bases). This CDR3 comprises 14 residues. The germline gives CDR1 SNHLY, CDR2 FYNNEI. V was shortened by 6 bases and J by 0 bases, with 8 bases between the two germline ends. CDR3 coding DNA: TGTGCCAGCAGGAGGGACACGAACACCGGGGAGCTGTTTTTT. Protein sequence: CASRRDTNTGELFF.

This clonotype was seen at least ten times. The chain carries TRBV7-8 and TRBJ1-1; the D is unclear. The CDR3 loop spans 15 amino acids. Germline lookup yields CDR1 SGHVS and CDR2 FQNEAQ. Trimming cost V 1 base and J 5 bases, with 14 bases left between them. This CDR3 reads CASSLVVEGRTEAFF. DNA of the CDR3: TGTGCCAGCAGCTTAGTAGTCGAGGGCAGGACTGAAGCTTTCTTT.

This chain uses TRBV20-1 with TRBJ2-2; the match to TRBD2 covers 9 bases. Germline lookup yields CDR1 DFQATT and CDR2 SNEGSKA (reference sequence). Germline trimming cut 0 bases from V and 8 bases from J; bases unmatched to any gene: 7. The CDR3 is 15 residues long. The CDR3 sequence: CSARDRLAGMGELFF. CDR3 in DNA: TGCAGTGCTAGAGATCGCCTAGCGGGGATGGGGGAGCTGTTTTTT.

This clonotype occurred a few times. The V call is TRBV5-1, the J call TRBJ2-1, with 10 nucleotides matching TRBD1. Trimming at V came to 4 bases and at J to 10 bases, leaving 5 bases not matched to a gene. Germline CDR1 reads SGHRS; CDR2 reads YFSETQ. CDR3 length: 13 residues. The CDR3 region has the DNA TGCGCCAGCAGCGGGGACAGGGGTTCAGAGCAGTTCTTC. Its protein is CASSGDRGSEQFF.

The rearrangement links TRBV7-2 to TRBJ1-1, with D uncertain. The V gene lost 5 bases and the J gene lost 1 base, with 14 bases spanning the gap. The CDR3 length is 15 residues. CDR1 and CDR2 (germline): SGHTA, FQGNSA. The CDR3 DNA follows: TGTGCCAGCAGCAAAGAGCAGACCCGGAACACTGAAGCTTTCTTT. Residues: CASSKEQTRNTEAFF.

Only a few counts were recorded for this clonotype. The rearrangement uses TRBV5-1 and TRBJ2-1, with TRBD2 matching 8 bases. The germline V gene encodes CDR1 SGHRS and CDR2 YFSETQ. The CDR3 runs to 14 residues. The junction had 7 bases not matched to a gene; V was cut back by 2 bases and J by 9 bases. DNA of the CDR3: TGCGCCAGCAGCTTAGCGGGGGCCTACGGTGAGCAGTTCTTC. This sequence encodes CASSLAGAYGEQFF.

This clonotype was counted many times. The chain couples TRBV20-1 to TRBJ2-4; D is tentatively TRBD1 or TRBD2 (5 bases each). Germline V lookup: CDR1 DFQATT, CDR2 SNEGSKA (reference sequence). This CDR3 has 14 residues. The germline V and J ends were trimmed by 6 bases and 8 bases, with 20 bases remaining between them. The CDR3 loop reads CSATGYGVRHIQYF. CDR3 bases: TGCAGTGCCACAGGATACGGGGTCAGACACATTCAGTACTTC.

The rearrangement uses TRBV3-1 and TRBJ2-7; 9 nucleotides align to TRBD2. The CDR3 consists of 17 residues. Germline CDR1 LGHDT, CDR2 YNNKEL (reference sequence). V lost 1 base and J lost 4; bases outside the gene matches: 11. CDR3 residues: CASSQAPGTAGGYEQYF. DNA for the CDR3: TGTGCCAGCAGCCAAGCCCCGGGAACAGCGGGAGGTTACGAGCAGTACTTC.

V and J are TRBV7-2 and TRBJ1-1; the match to TRBD1 covers 8 bases. The J segment lost 7 bases and the V segment lost 2 bases, leaving 6 bases of the junction unmatched. The CDR3 length is 14 residues. CDR1 is SGHTA and CDR2 is FQGNSA in the germline V gene. CDR3 sequence reads: CASSLPGQANEAFF. CDR3 nucleotides: TGTGCCAGCAGCTTACCGGGACAGGCCAATGAAGCTTTCTTT. Variable domain in full (rest from reference TRBV7-2 and TRBJ1-1): GAGVSQSPSNKVTEKGKDVELRCDPISGHTALYWYRQSLGQGLEFLIYFQGNSAPDKSGLPSDRFSAERTGGSVSTLTIQRTQQEDSAVYLCASSLPGQANEAFFGQGTRLTVV.

V is TRBV28 and J is TRBJ2-2; tentative D call: TRBD1 (6 bases). The CDR3 is 16 amino acids. Per germline, CDR1 MDHEN and CDR2 SYDVKM. V gave up 6 bases and J gave up 2 bases, with 16 bases separating them. The CDR3 DNA reads as TGTGCCAGCAGCCTTGCCGGGACACCTAACACCGGGGAGCTGTTTTTT. This codes for CASSLAGTPNTGELFF.